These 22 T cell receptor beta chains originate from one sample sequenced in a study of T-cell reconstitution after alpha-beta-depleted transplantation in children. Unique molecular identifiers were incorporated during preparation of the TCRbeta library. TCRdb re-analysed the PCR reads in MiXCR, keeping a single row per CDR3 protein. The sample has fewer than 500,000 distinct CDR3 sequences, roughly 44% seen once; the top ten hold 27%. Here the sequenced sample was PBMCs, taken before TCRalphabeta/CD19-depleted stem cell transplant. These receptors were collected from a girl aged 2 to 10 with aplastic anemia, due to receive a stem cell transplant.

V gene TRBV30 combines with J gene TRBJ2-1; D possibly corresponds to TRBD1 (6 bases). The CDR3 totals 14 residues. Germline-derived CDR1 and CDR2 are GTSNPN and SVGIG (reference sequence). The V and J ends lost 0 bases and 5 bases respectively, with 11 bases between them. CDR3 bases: TGTGCCTGGAGTGTACGGGACATACACAATGAGCAGTTCTTC. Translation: CAWSVRDIHNEQFF.

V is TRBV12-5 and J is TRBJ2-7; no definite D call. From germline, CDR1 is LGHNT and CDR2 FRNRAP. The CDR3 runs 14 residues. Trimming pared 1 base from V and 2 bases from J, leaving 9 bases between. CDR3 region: CASGLEGRAYEQYF. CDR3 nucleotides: TGTGCTAGTGGTTTGGAGGGCCGTGCCTACGAGCAGTACTTC.

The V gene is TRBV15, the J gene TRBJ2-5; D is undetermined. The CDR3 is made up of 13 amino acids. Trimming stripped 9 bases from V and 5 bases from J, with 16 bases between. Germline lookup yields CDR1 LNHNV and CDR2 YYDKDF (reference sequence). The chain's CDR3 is CATSSSWAETQYF. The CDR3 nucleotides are TGTGCCACTAGCTCCTCCTGGGCGGAGACCCAGTACTTC.

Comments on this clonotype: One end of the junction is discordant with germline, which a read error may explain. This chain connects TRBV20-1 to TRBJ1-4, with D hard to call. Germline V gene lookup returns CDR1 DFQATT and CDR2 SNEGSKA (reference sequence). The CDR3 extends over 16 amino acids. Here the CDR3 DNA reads TGCAGTTCTAGAGCCGGGCGGGGTAGGACTAATGAAAAACTGTTTTTT. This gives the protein CSSRAGRGRTNEKLFF.

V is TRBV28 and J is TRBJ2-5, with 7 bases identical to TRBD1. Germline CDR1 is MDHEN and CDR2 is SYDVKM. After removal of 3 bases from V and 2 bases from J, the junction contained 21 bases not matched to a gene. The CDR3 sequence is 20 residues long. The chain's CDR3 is CASSFLLSLDRDGTQETQYF. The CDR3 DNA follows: TGTGCCAGCAGTTTCCTGCTCTCCCTCGACAGGGACGGAACGCAAGAGACCCAGTACTTC. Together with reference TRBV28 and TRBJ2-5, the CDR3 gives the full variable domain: DVKVTQSSRYLVKRTGEKVFLECVQDMDHENMFWYRQDPGLGLRLIYFSYDVKMKEKGDIPEGYSVSREKKERFSLILESASTNQTSMYLCASSFLLSLDRDGTQETQYFGPGTRLLVL.

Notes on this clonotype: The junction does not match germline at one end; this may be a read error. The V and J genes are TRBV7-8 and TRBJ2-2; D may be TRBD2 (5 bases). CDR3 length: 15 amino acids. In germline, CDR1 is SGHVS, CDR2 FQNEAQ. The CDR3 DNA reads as TGTGCCAGCAGATTAGAGAGGGATTTGTCCGGGGAGCTGTTTTTT. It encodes CASRLERDLSGELFF.

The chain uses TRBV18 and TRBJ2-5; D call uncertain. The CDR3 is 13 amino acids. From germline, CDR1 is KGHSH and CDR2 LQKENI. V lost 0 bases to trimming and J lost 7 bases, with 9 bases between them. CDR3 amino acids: CASSPPSIPTQYF. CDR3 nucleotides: TGTGCCAGCTCACCACCGAGCATCCCGACCCAGTACTTC.

The CDR3 is CASSGPGNQPQHF. The CDR3 DNA follows: TGTGCCAGCAGTGGTCCAGGGAATCAGCCCCAGCATTTT. The gene calls are TRBV12-3 or TRBV12-4 and TRBJ1-5, with D tentatively TRBD1 (5 bases). The V gene lost 5 bases and the J gene lost 4 bases, with 9 bases spanning the gap. This CDR3 comprises 13 residues.

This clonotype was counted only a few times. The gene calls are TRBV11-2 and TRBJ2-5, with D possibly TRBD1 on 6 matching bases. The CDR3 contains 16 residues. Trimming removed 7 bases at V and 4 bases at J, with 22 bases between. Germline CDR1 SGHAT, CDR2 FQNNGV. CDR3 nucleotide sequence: TGTGCCAGCACACCAGACCTCCTGGGGGCAGGAGAGACCCAGTACTTC. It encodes CASTPDLLGAGETQYF.

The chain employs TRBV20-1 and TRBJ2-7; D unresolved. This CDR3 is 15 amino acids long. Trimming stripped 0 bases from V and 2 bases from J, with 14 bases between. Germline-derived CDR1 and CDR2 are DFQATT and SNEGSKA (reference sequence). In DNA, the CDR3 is TGCAGTGCTAGAGATACGGCAGGTCTAGCCTACGAGCAGTACTTC. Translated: CSARDTAGLAYEQYF.

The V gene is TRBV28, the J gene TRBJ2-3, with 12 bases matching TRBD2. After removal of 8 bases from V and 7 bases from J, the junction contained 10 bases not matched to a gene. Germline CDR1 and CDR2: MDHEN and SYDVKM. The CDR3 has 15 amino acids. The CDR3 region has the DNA TGTGCCAGCGGGGGTCTAGCGGGGGGGCAGAATACGCAGTATTTT. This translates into CASGGLAGGQNTQYF.

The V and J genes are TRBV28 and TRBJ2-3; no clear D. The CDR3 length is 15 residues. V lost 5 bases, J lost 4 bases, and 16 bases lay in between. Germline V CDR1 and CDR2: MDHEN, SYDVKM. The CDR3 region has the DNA TGTGCCAGCAGTCCTTGGAGTGGCGGTTCAGATACGCAGTATTTT. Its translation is CASSPWSGGSDTQYF.

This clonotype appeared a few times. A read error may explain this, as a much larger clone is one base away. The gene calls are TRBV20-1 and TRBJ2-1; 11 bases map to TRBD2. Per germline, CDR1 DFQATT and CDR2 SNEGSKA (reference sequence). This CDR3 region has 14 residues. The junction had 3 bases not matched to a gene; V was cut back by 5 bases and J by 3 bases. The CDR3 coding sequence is TGCAGTGCTGGCGGGACTAGCGGCTACAATGAGCAGTTCTTC. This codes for CSAGGTSGYNEQFF.

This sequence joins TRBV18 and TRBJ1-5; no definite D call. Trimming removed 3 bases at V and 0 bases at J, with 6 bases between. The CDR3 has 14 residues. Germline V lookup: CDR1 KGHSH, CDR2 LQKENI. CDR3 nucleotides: TGTGCCAGCTCACCTTCCTATAGCAATCAGCCCCAGCATTTT. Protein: CASSPSYSNQPQHF.

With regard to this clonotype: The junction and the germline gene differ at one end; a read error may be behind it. The CDR3 is CASSLKREKNEQYF. CDR3 nucleotides: TGTGCTAGCAGCTTAAAACGGGAGAAGAACGAGCAGTACTTC. This sequence joins TRBV7-7 and TRBJ2-7, with a possible D match to TRBD2 (6 bases). Germline CDR1 SSHAT, CDR2 FNYEAQ (reference sequence). The CDR3 covers 14 residues.

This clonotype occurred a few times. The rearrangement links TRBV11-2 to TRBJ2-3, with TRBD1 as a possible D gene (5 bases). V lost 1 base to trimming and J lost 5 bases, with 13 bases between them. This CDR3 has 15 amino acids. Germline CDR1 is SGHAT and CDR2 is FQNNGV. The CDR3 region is CASSLAGKSRDTQYF. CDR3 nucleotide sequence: TGTGCCAGCAGCTTAGCAGGGAAGTCTAGAGATACGCAGTATTTT.

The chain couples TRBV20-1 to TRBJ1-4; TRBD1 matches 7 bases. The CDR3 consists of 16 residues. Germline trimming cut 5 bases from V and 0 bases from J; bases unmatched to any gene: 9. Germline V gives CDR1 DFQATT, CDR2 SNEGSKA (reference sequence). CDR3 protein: CSAGNRGLATNEKLFF. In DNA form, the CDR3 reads TGCAGTGCTGGCAACAGGGGCCTTGCAACTAATGAAAAACTGTTTTTT.

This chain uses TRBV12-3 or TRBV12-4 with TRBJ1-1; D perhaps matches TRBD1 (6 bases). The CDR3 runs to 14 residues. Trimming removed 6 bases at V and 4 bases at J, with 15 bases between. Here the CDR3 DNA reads TGTGCCAGCAGCTCGGATTCAGGGGTCACTGAAGCTTTCTTT. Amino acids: CASSSDSGVTEAFF.

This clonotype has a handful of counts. The CDR3 DNA follows: TGCGCCAGCAGCTTGGAAGGGATGAGGGCCTACGAGCAGTACTTC. Amino acid sequence: CASSLEGMRAYEQYF. This chain connects TRBV5-1 to TRBJ2-7; D possibly corresponds to TRBD2 (5 bases). The V gene's germline CDR1 is SGHRS and CDR2 YFSETQ. Trimming took 0 bases from V and 2 from J, leaving 12 bases between them. This CDR3 has 15 residues.

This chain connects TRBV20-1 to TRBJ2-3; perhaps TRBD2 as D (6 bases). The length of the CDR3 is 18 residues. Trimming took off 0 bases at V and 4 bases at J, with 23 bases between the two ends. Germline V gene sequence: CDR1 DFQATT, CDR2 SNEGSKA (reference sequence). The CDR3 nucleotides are TGCAGTGCTAGAGACCTCATTGGGGGGACCCTCACCCCAGATACGCAGTATTTT. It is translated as CSARDLIGGTLTPDTQYF.

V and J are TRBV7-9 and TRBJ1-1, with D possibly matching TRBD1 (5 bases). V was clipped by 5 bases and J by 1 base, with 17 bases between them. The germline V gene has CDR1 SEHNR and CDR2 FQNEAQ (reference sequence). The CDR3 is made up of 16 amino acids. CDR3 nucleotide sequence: TGTGCCAGCAGCCCTCAGGGAAGGGCAGCGAACACTGAAGCTTTCTTT. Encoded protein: CASSPQGRAANTEAFF. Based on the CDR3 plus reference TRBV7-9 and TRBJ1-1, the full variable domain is DTGVSQNPRHKITKRGQNVTFRCDPISEHNRLYWYRQTLGQGPEFLTYFQNEAQLEKSRLLSDRFSAERPKGSFSTLEIQRTEQGDSAMYLCASSPQGRAANTEAFFGQGTRLTVV.

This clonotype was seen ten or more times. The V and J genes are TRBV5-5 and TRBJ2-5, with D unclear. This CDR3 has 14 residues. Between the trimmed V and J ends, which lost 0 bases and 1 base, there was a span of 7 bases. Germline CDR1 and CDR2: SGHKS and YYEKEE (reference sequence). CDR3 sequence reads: CASSLDSTQETQYF. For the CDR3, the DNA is TGTGCCAGCAGCTTGGACAGCACCCAAGAGACCCAGTACTTC.